The 19 T cell receptor beta chains below were found in one sample sequenced in a study of cytomegalovirus exposure and HLA in healthy donors. Primers: 60 Vbeta forward and 13 Jbeta reverse. Here immunoSEQ multiplex PCR was the method, and the copy in TCRdb shows in-frame clones only, minus some. The sample records tens of thousands of clones, around 70% being singletons. What was sequenced was PBMCs. These receptor sequences come from a woman aged 45-65 years in good health and CMV-seropositive.

Here the CDR3 DNA reads TGTGCCACCCAGGGGCTGCTGTTCGGCAATCAGCCCCAGCATTTT. Translating it yields CATQGLLFGNQPQHF. The gene calls are TRBV6-1 and TRBJ1-5; maybe TRBD1 (6 bases). The CDR3 runs to 15 residues. V was clipped by 10 bases and J by 2 bases, with 18 bases between them. From germline, CDR1 is MNHNS and CDR2 SASEGT.

The gene calls are TRBV2 and TRBJ1-1; unclear D gene. The CDR3 extends over 14 amino acids. Trimming removed 2 bases from V and 2 bases from J, with 9 bases in between. Germline CDR1 SNHLY, CDR2 FYNNEI. The CDR3 DNA is TGTGCCAGCAGTGAAAATGGAGGTAACACTGAAGCTTTCTTT. Translation gives CASSENGGNTEAFF.

The chain has TRBV19 and TRBJ1-2; the match to TRBD1 covers 9 bases. This CDR3 spans 14 amino acids. The germline gives CDR1 LNHDA, CDR2 SQIVND (reference sequence). V lost 4 bases and J lost 4; bases outside the gene matches: 4. CDR3 amino acids: CASSSTGGGYGYTF. The CDR3 region has the DNA TGTGCCAGTAGTAGTACAGGGGGCGGCTATGGCTACACCTTC.

The chain links TRBV5-1 to TRBJ1-2; a weak D match, TRBD1 (6 bases). The CDR3 runs 13 residues. Germline CDR1 reads SGHRS; CDR2 reads YFSETQ. Trimming shortened V by 0 bases and J by 6 bases, and 9 bases separated the two germline ends. CDR3 in DNA: TGCGCCAGCAGCTTGGATGGGGGCCATGGCTACACCTTC. Translating it yields CASSLDGGHGYTF.

V and J are TRBV2 and TRBJ2-3; TRBD2 agrees at 10 bases. Germline-derived CDR1 and CDR2 are SNHLY and FYNNEI. The CDR3 is 16 residues long. V was pared by 6 bases and J by 2 bases, with 8 bases of the junction left unmatched. CDR3 loop: CASSRAGTSATDTQYF. The CDR3 DNA follows: TGTGCCAGCAGCCGGGCCGGGACTAGCGCCACAGATACGCAGTATTTT.

This chain links TRBV18 with TRBJ2-4; D may be TRBD2 (5 bases). The CDR3 covers 16 residues. V was clipped by 4 bases and J by 0 bases, with 13 bases between them. The germline gives CDR1 KGHSH, CDR2 LQKENI. CDR3 residues: CASSQSGDPAKNIQYF. The CDR3 DNA reads TGTGCCAGCTCACAAAGCGGAGACCCAGCCAAAAACATTCAGTACTTC.

This clone was picked up a small number of times. This rearrangement joins TRBV27 to TRBJ1-1; 11 nucleotides line up with TRBD1. V gave up 10 bases and J gave up 4 bases; unmatched junction bases: 5. The CDR3 runs to 13 residues. Germline V gene sequence: CDR1 MNHEY, CDR2 SMNVEV (reference sequence). The CDR3 reads CATRTGGFTEAFF. The CDR3 nucleotides read TGTGCCACCAGGACAGGGGGCTTCACTGAAGCTTTCTTT.

This clone occurred many times. The chain recombines TRBV27 with TRBJ2-4; D may be TRBD1 (6 bases). Trimming took off 5 bases at V and 5 bases at J, with 13 bases between the two ends. The CDR3 covers 14 residues. In germline, CDR1 is MNHEY, CDR2 SMNVEV (reference sequence). CDR3 amino acids: CASSLDRNQNIQYF. In nucleotides, the CDR3 is TGTGCCAGCAGTCTGGACAGAAATCAAAACATTCAGTACTTC.

Remarks on this clone: This CDR3 is also generated by other DNA sequences in the sample. This rearrangement joins TRBV7-9 to TRBJ2-1; TRBD2 agrees at 8 bases. The CDR3 contains 15 residues. Trimming took 5 bases from V and 4 from J; bases not matched to a gene: 7. Per the germline V gene, CDR1 is SEHNR and CDR2 is FQNEAQ (reference sequence). The CDR3 reads CASSLGASGYNEQFF. CDR3 nucleotides: TGTGCCAGCAGCCTTGGGGCTAGCGGGTACAATGAGCAGTTCTTC.

This clone was picked up one time. The chain carries TRBV5-1 and TRBJ2-5; weak D call: TRBD1 (6 bases). V dropped 3 bases and J dropped 7 bases, with 16 bases sitting between them. The V gene's germline CDR1 is SGHRS and CDR2 YFSETQ. There are 14 residues in the CDR3. CDR3 nucleotides: TGCGCCAGCAGCTCCGGGACACCTCAGGGGACCCAGTACTTC. Protein sequence: CASSSGTPQGTQYF.

The rearrangement links TRBV7-9 to TRBJ2-1, with D hard to call. The CDR3 runs 12 residues. Trimming shortened V by 7 bases and J by 9 bases, and 13 bases separated the two germline ends. Germline-derived CDR1 and CDR2 are SEHNR and FQNEAQ (reference sequence). The chain's CDR3 is CASTETLGEQFF. For the CDR3, the DNA is TGTGCCAGCACCGAGACACTCGGTGAGCAGTTCTTC. Full variable domain (remainder filled in from reference TRBV7-9 and TRBJ2-1): DTGVSQNPRHKITKRGQNVTFRCDPISEHNRLYWYRQTLGQGPEFLTYFQNEAQLEKSRLLSDRFSAERPKGSFSTLEIQRTEQGDSAMYLCASTETLGEQFFGPGTRLTVL.

This sequence joins TRBV5-4 and TRBJ1-4; a possible D gene is TRBD1 (5 bases). CDR1 is SGHNT and CDR2 is YYREEE in the germline V gene (reference sequence). CDR3 length: 16 residues. V lost 4 bases and J 3 bases, leaving 16 bases between the germline ends. The CDR3 here is CASSPNTGGANEKLFF. CDR3 nucleotides: TGTGCCAGCAGCCCGAATACGGGGGGGGCTAATGAAAAACTGTTTTTT.

The V call is TRBV5-1, the J call TRBJ2-7, with TRBD2 matching over 11 bases. V trimming: 4 bases; J trimming: 3 bases; junction bases outside the gene matches: 3. The CDR3 is 14 residues long. Germline values: CDR1 SGHRS, CDR2 YFSETQ. Here the CDR3 reads CASSQGTSGYEQYF. The CDR3 nucleotides read TGCGCCAGCAGCCAAGGGACTAGCGGCTACGAGCAGTACTTC.

This chain uses TRBV19 with TRBJ1-2; TRBD1 matches 11 bases. Germline V gene data show CDR1 as LNHDA and CDR2 as SQIVND (reference sequence). There are 17 residues in the CDR3. J lost 7 bases, V lost 4 bases, and 14 bases had no gene match. The chain's CDR3 is CASSSPGQGGRLVGYTF. The CDR3 bases are TGTGCCAGTAGTAGTCCGGGACAGGGGGGACGTCTCGTTGGCTACACCTTC.

This chain links TRBV7-9 with TRBJ2-3; D perhaps matches TRBD1 (6 bases). CDR1 SEHNR and CDR2 FQNEAQ come from the germline V gene (reference sequence). The V and J ends lost 4 bases and 0 bases respectively, with 11 bases between them. The CDR3 totals 15 residues. The CDR3 DNA is TGTGCCAGCAGCTCAACCGGGACAAGCACAGATACGCAGTATTTT. Protein product: CASSSTGTSTDTQYF.

V and J are TRBV6-5 and TRBJ1-1; 11 positions match TRBD1. The CDR3 totals 14 residues. V shed 6 bases and J 1 base; nucleotides not matched to a gene: 1. Looked up from germline, CDR1 is MNHEY and CDR2 is SVGAGI. CDR3 sequence (DNA): TGTGCCAGCAGGGACAGGGGGCCGAACACTGAAGCTTTCTTT. It codes for CASRDRGPNTEAFF.

This clone was detected only once. The chain combines TRBV2 with TRBJ1-2; TRBD1 is a possible D gene (5 bases). CDR3 length: 13 residues. Trimming cost V 7 bases and J 4 bases, with 13 bases left between them. Germline lookup yields CDR1 SNHLY and CDR2 FYNNEI. The DNA for the CDR3 is TGTGCCAGCAAGCCCGGGCAGGGCTATGGCTACACCTTC. Encoded protein: CASKPGQGYGYTF.

V and J are TRBV28 and TRBJ2-7; D call uncertain. Germline loops: CDR1 MDHEN, CDR2 SYDVKM. Trimming left V 7 bases short and J 4 bases short, with 11 bases between. The CDR3 has 12 amino acids. The CDR3 DNA sequence: TGTGCCAGCAAACGAGGCGGATACGAGCAGTACTTC. Translation gives CASKRGGYEQYF.

The rearrangement joins TRBV7-9 to TRBJ2-2; 8 nucleotides align to TRBD1. The V gene's germline CDR1 is SEHNR and CDR2 FQNEAQ (reference sequence). This CDR3 comprises 16 residues. V was pared by 5 bases and J by 7 bases, with 12 bases of the junction left unmatched. The CDR3 nucleotides are TGTGCCAGCAGCACCCCCGACAGGGGTCACCTCGGGGAGCTGTTTTTT. Encoded protein: CASSTPDRGHLGELFF.